Each of the 12 T cell receptor beta chains below was sequenced from the same sample in a study of T cells expressing NK-cell markers. TCRdb re-called the 5' RACE reads and gives one entry per CDR3 protein, without DNA. Here the sample table reports 350,000 to 400,000 distinct CDR3 sequences. Material for sequencing was blood T cells: a sorted CD56 or NKG2C T cell subset, CD4+ or CD8+ T cells, or bulk PBMC T cells (not recorded which). Source of these receptors: a woman in her fifties or sixties in good health.

The chain employs TRBV12-3 or TRBV12-4 and TRBJ1-1; the TCRdb D gene call, TRBD1, has no DNA to confirm it. CDR3 length: 12 residues. CDR3 protein: CASLGGSTEAFF.

The genes are TRBV10-3 and TRBJ2-5; TCRdb selects TRBD1, and the lack of DNA leaves this call unchecked. The CDR3 is 13 amino acids. CDR1 and CDR2 (germline): ENHRY, SYGVKD. The CDR3 spells CAIRDPAGETQYF.

The chain employs TRBV29-1 and TRBJ1-3; TCRdb picks TRBD1, but there is no DNA to check that call. The germline V gene encodes CDR1 SQVTM and CDR2 ANQGSEA. This CDR3 contains 12 residues. CDR3 amino acids: CSVAPKADTIYF.

V usage is TRBV27 and J usage is TRBJ1-6. The germline CDR1 and CDR2 sequences are MNHEY and SMNVEV (reference sequence). This CDR3 comprises 16 residues. The chain's CDR3 is CASSLSSRAPNSPLHF.

The V and J genes are TRBV11-2 and TRBJ2-2; checking the TCRdb D call of TRBD2 is not possible without DNA. Germline lookup yields CDR1 SGHAT and CDR2 FQNNGV. CDR3 length: 15 residues. The CDR3 sequence is CASSQGGRNTGELFF.

The CDR3 reads CASSTTSGAMGYEQFF. V is TRBV7-9 and J is TRBJ2-1; TCRdb outputs TRBD2, but without DNA this stays unchecked. The CDR3 has 16 amino acids. Germline lookup yields CDR1 SEHNR and CDR2 FQNEAQ (reference sequence).

The rearrangement links TRBV7-2 to TRBJ2-3; the D gene TCRdb calls, TRBD2, cannot be checked with no DNA. The CDR3 covers 16 residues. CDR1 is SGHTA, CDR2 FQGNSA, per germline. The CDR3 is CASSLGTSGTTDTQYF. The variable domain in full, completed from reference TRBV7-2 and TRBJ2-3, reads GAGVSQSPSNKVTEKGKDVELRCDPISGHTALYWYRQSLGQGLEFLIYFQGNSAPDKSGLPSDRFSAERTGGSVSTLTIQRTQQEDSAVYLCASSLGTSGTTDTQYFGPGTRLTVL.

This chain uses TRBV20-1 with TRBJ2-2; without DNA, the TCRdb call of TRBD1 cannot be checked. Looked up from germline, CDR1 is DFQATT and CDR2 is SNEGSKA (reference sequence). The CDR3 is 13 amino acids. The chain's CDR3 is CSATARPTGELFF.

J is TRBJ2-2 and V is TRBV19; TCRdb's assignment of TRBD1 cannot be checked, as there is no DNA. CDR1 LNHDA and CDR2 SQIVND come from the germline V gene (reference sequence). The CDR3 is made up of 15 amino acids. The CDR3 here is CASSRNFRGAGELFF. Combining the CDR3 with reference TRBV19 and TRBJ2-2 gives the whole variable domain DGGITQSPKYLFRKEGQNVTLSCEQNLNHDAMYWYRQDPGQGLRLIYYSQIVNDFQKGDIAEGYSVSREKKESFPLTVTSAQKNPTAFYLCASSRNFRGAGELFFGEGSRLTVL.

The rearrangement uses TRBV4-1 and TRBJ2-5; TCRdb selects TRBD1, and the lack of DNA leaves this call unchecked. Germline lookup yields CDR1 MGHRA and CDR2 YSYEKL. The CDR3 spans 13 residues. The CDR3 loop is CASSQLPPETQYF.

The chain carries TRBV20-1 and TRBJ1-6; the TCRdb call, TRBD1, lacks DNA for checking. The CDR3 is 14 amino acids. Germline V gene lookup returns CDR1 DFQATT and CDR2 SNEGSKA (reference sequence). The chain's CDR3 is CSAPGGTGASPLHF.

The chain uses TRBV7-3 and TRBJ1-6. Looked up from germline, CDR1 is SGHTA and CDR2 is FQGTGA. The CDR3 runs to 13 residues. This CDR3 reads CASSLNGGSPLHF.